Below are 31 T cell receptor beta chains sequenced from a single sample in a study of response to subunit inactivated influenza vaccine. TCRdb fed the RT-PCR reads into MiXCR, producing one record per CDR3 protein. The data hold some 160,000 distinct CDR3 sequences, with approximately 11% observed a single time. Specimen: non-naive T cells sorted from PBMCs, collected roughly 45 days after vaccination. These receptors were taken from a man aged 45-60 years who received an inactivated influenza vaccine.

This clonotype was observed at least ten times. The chain recombines TRBV7-9 with TRBJ2-1; no definite D call. The V gene's germline CDR1 is SEHNR and CDR2 FQNEAQ (reference sequence). V lost 6 bases, J lost 8 bases, and 8 bases lay in between. The CDR3 covers 11 residues. The CDR3: CASSRYYEQFF. The CDR3 DNA reads as TGTGCCAGCAGTCGCTATTATGAGCAGTTCTTC.

In this sample, this clonotype turned up a few times. V and J are TRBV4-3 and TRBJ2-2; unclear D gene. V was clipped by 0 bases and J by 1 base, with 6 bases between them. CDR1 and CDR2 from the germline V gene are LGHNA and YSLEER. This CDR3 contains 15 residues. The CDR3 DNA is TGCGCCAGCAGCCAAGATCAAGGGAACACCGGGGAGCTGTTTTTT. It translates to CASSQDQGNTGELFF.

The J gene is TRBJ2-7, the V gene TRBV29-1; TRBD1 is a possible D gene (7 bases). Germline-derived CDR1 and CDR2 are SQVTM and ANQGSEA. The CDR3 has 15 residues. Trimming stripped 6 bases from V and 3 bases from J, with 21 bases between. In DNA, the CDR3 is TGCAGCGTCGAGGGGCCAGGGGGGACCCACTACGAGCAGTACTTC. This gives the protein CSVEGPGGTHYEQYF.

This chain joins TRBV29-1 and TRBJ2-1; 8 bases line up with TRBD2. The ends lost 6 bases at V and 4 bases at J; junction bases unmatched: 8. Germline V lookup: CDR1 SQVTM, CDR2 ANQGSEA. The CDR3 sequence is 14 residues long. This CDR3 is CSVITSGPYNEQFF. Written as DNA, the CDR3 is TGCAGCGTAATAACTAGCGGACCTTACAATGAGCAGTTCTTC.

This clonotype was seen repeatedly, ten times or more. This chain joins TRBV6-2 or TRBV6-3 and TRBJ2-7; 7 positions match TRBD2. This CDR3 is 13 amino acids long. Germline-derived CDR1 and CDR2 are MNHEY and SVGEGT. Unmatched junction bases numbered 3, after V lost 5 bases and J lost 2 bases. The CDR3 DNA sequence: TGTGCCAGCAGTAGAGCGGGAACCTACGAGCAGTACTTC. Translated, it gives CASSRAGTYEQYF.

The chain couples TRBV14 to TRBJ1-6; the D gene is possibly TRBD1 (5 bases). Germline loops: CDR1 SGHDN, CDR2 FVKESK. Trimming took 5 bases from V and 6 from J, leaving 11 bases between them. The CDR3 runs to 14 residues. The CDR3 reads CASSRRDRNSPLHF. CDR3 nucleotide sequence: TGTGCCAGCAGCAGGAGGGACCGTAATTCACCCCTCCACTTT.

This chain links TRBV6-2 or TRBV6-3 with TRBJ1-6; D uncertain. This CDR3 is 17 amino acids long. V lost 5 bases and J 7 bases, leaving 21 bases between the germline ends. CDR1 MNHEY and CDR2 SVGEGT come from the germline V gene. The CDR3 coding sequence is TGTGCCAGCAGTCCCTCCAGTGGACGGAGGTTAAATTCACCCCTCCACTTT. Translated, it gives CASSPSSGRRLNSPLHF.

The V gene is TRBV3-1, the J gene TRBJ2-3, with 14 bases aligning to TRBD2. The CDR3 has 23 amino acids. In germline, CDR1 is LGHDT, CDR2 YNNKEL (reference sequence). With V trimmed by 3 bases and J by 0 bases, 20 bases remained unmatched. CDR3 residues: CASSQPLFWTSGRTRGSTDTQYF. CDR3 nucleotides: TGTGCCAGCAGCCAGCCCCTCTTTTGGACTAGCGGGAGGACAAGGGGTAGCACAGATACGCAGTATTTT.

This clonotype appeared many times. The rearrangement uses TRBV5-6 and TRBJ2-3; D not resolved. V lost 0 bases and J 2 bases, leaving 4 bases between the germline ends. Looked up from germline, CDR1 is SGHDT and CDR2 is YYEEEE. This CDR3 is 13 amino acids long. In nucleotides, the CDR3 is TGTGCCAGCAGCTTGGAACCCACAGATACGCAGTATTTT. This sequence encodes CASSLEPTDTQYF.

The chain is built from TRBV7-2 and TRBJ2-5; 9 nucleotides match TRBD2. Germline V gives CDR1 SGHTA, CDR2 FQGNSA. V trimming: 2 bases; J trimming: 9 bases; junction bases outside the gene matches: 4. This CDR3 contains 13 residues. The CDR3 loop is CASSLPGLASQYF. In DNA, the CDR3 is TGTGCCAGCAGCTTACCGGGACTAGCCTCCCAGTACTTC.

There are many counts of this clonotype. The rearrangement uses TRBV5-1 and TRBJ2-7; 9 bases are shared with TRBD1. With V trimmed by 0 bases and J by 5 bases, 6 bases remained unmatched. Germline-derived CDR1 and CDR2 are SGHRS and YFSETQ. The CDR3 totals 15 residues. CDR3 protein: CASSLAGQGIDEQYF. Written as DNA, the CDR3 is TGCGCCAGCAGCTTGGCTGGACAGGGGATCGACGAGCAGTACTTC. The whole variable domain, filled in from reference TRBV5-1 and TRBJ2-7, reads KAGVTQTPRYLIKTRGQQVTLSCSPISGHRSVSWYQQTPGQGLQFLFEYFSETQRNKGNFPGRFSGRQFSNSRSEMNVSTLELGDSALYLCASSLAGQGIDEQYFGPGTRLTVT.

This clonotype was seen repeatedly, ten times or more. V usage is TRBV5-1 and J usage is TRBJ2-1; TRBD1 matches at 10 bases. Germline loops: CDR1 SGHRS, CDR2 YFSETQ. The CDR3 is 14 amino acids. J was trimmed by 6 bases and V by 1 base; bases with no gene match: 1. CDR3 in DNA: TGCGCCAGCAGCTTGCGGACAGGGGGCAATGAGCAGTTCTTC. Encoded protein: CASSLRTGGNEQFF.

The CDR3 DNA sequence: TGTGCCAGCAGCCCAGGGACAGTCACAGATACGCAGTATTTT. Translating it yields CASSPGTVTDTQYF. This sequence joins TRBV11-3 and TRBJ2-3, with TRBD1 identical over 7 bases. Per the germline V gene, CDR1 is SGHNT and CDR2 is YENEEA. Trimming cost V 5 bases and J 2 bases; bases outside gene matches: 4. The CDR3 covers 14 residues.

The rearrangement links TRBV6-1 to TRBJ2-1; D remains unclear. Per the germline V gene, CDR1 is MNHNS and CDR2 is SASEGT. V lost 2 bases to trimming and J lost 9 bases, with 17 bases between them. The CDR3 runs 15 residues. The DNA of the CDR3 is TGTGCCAGCAGTGAATCCCGGACCCCTCGGAGTGAGCAGTTCTTC. Protein: CASSESRTPRSEQFF.

This clonotype was counted a few times. The chain combines TRBV6-1 with TRBJ2-2; 7 nucleotides match TRBD1. The CDR3 runs 14 residues. Germline lookup yields CDR1 MNHNS and CDR2 SASEGT. V lost 6 bases, J lost 7 bases, and 8 bases stayed unmatched. The CDR3 DNA reads TGTGCCAGCAGGACAGGGTCCCTAGTCGGGGAGCTGTTTTTT. Translation gives CASRTGSLVGELFF.

The chain links TRBV10-2 to TRBJ1-1; D is undetermined. Germline V gene lookup returns CDR1 WSHSY and CDR2 SAAADI. The CDR3 runs 12 residues. V was cut by 6 bases and J by 0 bases, with 5 bases left in between. DNA for the CDR3: TGCGCCAGCAGACAGATGAACACTGAAGCTTTCTTT. Protein product: CASRQMNTEAFF.

This clonotype was recorded at least ten times. This chain uses TRBV12-3 or TRBV12-4 with TRBJ2-7, with D possibly TRBD1 on 6 matching bases. The CDR3 runs to 14 residues. V was shortened by 1 base and J by 6 bases, with 13 bases between the two germline ends. CDR3 nucleotide sequence: TGTGCCAGCAGTTTAGGACAGGTGAGGGGCGAGCAGTACTTC. Translated, it gives CASSLGQVRGEQYF.

The V gene is TRBV4-3, the J gene TRBJ2-3; D tentatively reads TRBD1 or TRBD2 (6 bases each). Per germline, CDR1 LGHNA and CDR2 YSLEER. V was pared by 0 bases and J by 4 bases, with 8 bases between. This CDR3 contains 14 residues. The CDR3 is CASSQDRGPDTQYF. The CDR3 DNA follows: TGCGCCAGCAGCCAAGATCGGGGGCCAGATACGCAGTATTTT.

This clonotype was detected only a few times. This chain joins TRBV24-1 and TRBJ1-5; a possible D gene is TRBD1 (6 bases). V lost 3 bases and J lost 5, with 13 bases in between. CDR1 and CDR2 from the germline V gene are KGHDR and SFDVKD. The length of the CDR3 is 15 residues. The CDR3 DNA is TGTGCCACCAGTGATCACAGGGAGTCCCATCAGCCCCAGCATTTT. Translating it yields CATSDHRESHQPQHF.

At least ten counts were recorded for this clonotype. V is TRBV4-3 and J is TRBJ1-4, with 11 bases that match TRBD1. V trimming: 2 bases; J trimming: 7 bases; junction bases outside the gene matches: 6. This CDR3 is 16 amino acids long. CDR1 is LGHNA and CDR2 is YSLEER in the germline V gene. The CDR3 region is CASSQFRTGGGEKLFF. The CDR3, as DNA: TGCGCCAGCAGCCAATTCCGGACAGGGGGCGGTGAAAAACTGTTTTTT.

In this sample, this clonotype turned up a few times. The CDR3 spells CSATPGTSLGDEQFF. CDR3 nucleotide sequence: TGCAGTGCTACCCCCGGGACTTCTCTAGGCGATGAGCAGTTCTTC. This chain connects TRBV20-1 to TRBJ2-1, with D tentatively TRBD2 (6 bases). Germline V gene sequence: CDR1 DFQATT, CDR2 SNEGSKA (reference sequence). The CDR3 consists of 15 residues. V shed 4 bases and J shed 8 bases, with 21 bases lying between them.

This chain joins TRBV7-9 and TRBJ2-1; D call uncertain. V lost 5 bases, J lost 4 bases, and 15 bases lay in between. The CDR3 is 15 amino acids. Germline CDR1 and CDR2: SEHNR and FQNEAQ (reference sequence). This CDR3 is CASSALPTEYNEQFF. DNA of the CDR3: TGTGCCAGCAGCGCTCTCCCGACGGAGTACAATGAGCAGTTCTTC.

V gene TRBV4-3 combines with J gene TRBJ2-7; perhaps TRBD1 as D (5 bases). V lost 2 bases and J lost 2, with 7 bases in between. The CDR3 contains 13 residues. Germline CDR1 reads LGHNA; CDR2 reads YSLEER. The CDR3 loop is CASSQQTAYEQYF. The CDR3 DNA reads TGCGCCAGCAGCCAACAGACAGCCTACGAGCAGTACTTC.

The rearrangement uses TRBV11-2 and TRBJ1-1; tentative D call: TRBD1 (5 bases). With 3 bases removed from V and 10 bases from J, the gap between germline ends came to 9 bases. Germline loops: CDR1 SGHAT, CDR2 FQNNGV. The CDR3 length is 11 residues. CDR3 sequence (DNA): TGTGCCAGCAGCTTTGTTGGGGGAGCTTTCTTT. Translation: CASSFVGGAFF.

This clonotype has only a few counts. The chain couples TRBV6-2 or TRBV6-3 to TRBJ1-5, with D uncertain. Germline V gives CDR1 MNHEY, CDR2 SVGEGT. V lost 2 bases to trimming and J lost 5 bases, with 10 bases between them. The CDR3 runs 14 residues. For the CDR3, the DNA is TGTGCCAGCAGTTACGGCTTGGAGGATCAGCCCCAGCATTTT. It encodes CASSYGLEDQPQHF.

This clonotype was seen a handful of times. V and J are TRBV14 and TRBJ2-5, with D unresolved. Germline lookup yields CDR1 SGHDN and CDR2 FVKESK. The CDR3 has 13 residues. V was trimmed by 3 bases and J by 5 bases, leaving 10 bases between them. The CDR3 nucleotides read TGTGCCAGCAGCCAGCCCCGGCTTGAGACCCAGTACTTC. Translated: CASSQPRLETQYF. The entire variable domain, with the rest obtained from reference TRBV14 and TRBJ2-5, is as follows: EAGVTQFPSHSVIEKGQTVTLRCDPISGHDNLYWYRRVMGKEIKFLLHFVKESKQDESGMPNNRFLAERTGGTYSTLKVQPAELEDSGVYFCASSQPRLETQYFGPGTRLLVL.

A few counts support this clonotype. The genes are TRBV6-2 or TRBV6-3 and TRBJ1-2, with D perhaps TRBD1 (6 bases). The CDR3 extends over 15 amino acids. V was pared by 2 bases and J by 7 bases, with 17 bases between. CDR1 is MNHEY and CDR2 is SVGEGT in the germline V gene. In nucleotides, the CDR3 is TGTGCCAGCAGTTACGGGGCCGACACCAGGGGTGGCTACACCTTC. The encoded protein is CASSYGADTRGGYTF.

The table lists this clonotype with many counts. The chain combines TRBV5-1 with TRBJ1-5, with D unresolved. Germline CDR1 and CDR2: SGHRS and YFSETQ. V was pared by 2 bases and J by 0 bases, with 6 bases between. The CDR3 is made up of 14 amino acids. The CDR3 region is CASSLDGSNQPQHF. CDR3 bases: TGCGCCAGCAGCTTAGACGGTAGCAATCAGCCCCAGCATTTT. Together with reference TRBV5-1 and TRBJ1-5, the CDR3 gives the full variable domain: KAGVTQTPRYLIKTRGQQVTLSCSPISGHRSVSWYQQTPGQGLQFLFEYFSETQRNKGNFPGRFSGRQFSNSRSEMNVSTLELGDSALYLCASSLDGSNQPQHFGDGTRLSIL.

This clonotype was recorded a few times. The rearrangement joins TRBV20-1 to TRBJ1-1; 9 bases fit TRBD1. CDR1 is DFQATT and CDR2 is SNEGSKA in the germline V gene (reference sequence). The CDR3 is 15 amino acids. Trimming cost V 2 bases and J 5 bases; bases outside gene matches: 9. The CDR3 region is CSARPETGGRTEAFF. CDR3 nucleotide sequence: TGCAGTGCTAGACCTGAGACAGGGGGGAGGACTGAAGCTTTCTTT.

This clonotype was found a few times. The V call is TRBV27, the J call TRBJ2-2, with 11 bases that match TRBD2. V was clipped by 3 bases and J by 6 bases; unmatched bases: 6. CDR3 length: 16 residues. The germline V gene has CDR1 MNHEY and CDR2 SMNVEV (reference sequence). The chain's CDR3 is CASSFIAGGPSGELFF. The CDR3 DNA reads TGTGCCAGCAGTTTCATAGCGGGAGGGCCTTCCGGGGAGCTGTTTTTT.

At least ten counts were recorded for this clonotype. The genes are TRBV28 and TRBJ2-5; 12 nucleotides match TRBD2. Germline V gives CDR1 MDHEN, CDR2 SYDVKM. There are 19 residues in the CDR3. V lost 2 bases to trimming and J lost 2 bases; unmatched junction nucleotides: 12. The CDR3 DNA reads as TGTGCCAGCAGTTTAGGAGCGACTAGCGGGAGAGGGGGACAAGAGACCCAGTACTTC. This codes for CASSLGATSGRGGQETQYF.